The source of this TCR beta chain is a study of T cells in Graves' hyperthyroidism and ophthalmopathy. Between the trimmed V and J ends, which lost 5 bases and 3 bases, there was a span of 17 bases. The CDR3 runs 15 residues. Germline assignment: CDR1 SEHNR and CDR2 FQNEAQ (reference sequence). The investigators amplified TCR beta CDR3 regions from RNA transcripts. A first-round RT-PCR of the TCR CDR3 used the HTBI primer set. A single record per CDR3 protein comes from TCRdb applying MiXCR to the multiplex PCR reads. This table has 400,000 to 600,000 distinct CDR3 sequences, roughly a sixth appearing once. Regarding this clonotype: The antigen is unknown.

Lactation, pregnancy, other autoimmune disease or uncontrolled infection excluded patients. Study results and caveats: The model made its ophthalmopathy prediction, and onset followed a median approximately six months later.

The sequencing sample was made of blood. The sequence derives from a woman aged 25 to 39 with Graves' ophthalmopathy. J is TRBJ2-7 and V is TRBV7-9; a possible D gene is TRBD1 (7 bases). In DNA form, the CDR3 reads TGTGCCAGCAGCCCCCAGGGGGGACGCGACTACGAGCAGTACTTC. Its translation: CASSPQGGRDYEQYF.